The 14 T cell receptor beta chains presented below share a single source sample, sequenced in a study of T-cell memory formation after mild COVID-19. TCRdb re-called the 5' RACE reads through MiXCR, storing one row per CDR3 protein. The sample holds a few hundred thousand distinct CDR3 sequences, just under 20% seen once. Source material: PBMCs or a T cell subset sorted from them (not recorded which). These receptors were collected from a man between 18 and 29 years old who had mild COVID-19 (a few samples of this study predate the infection). Cell type and time point are not known.

This clonotype was found a few times. The chain uses TRBV7-6 and TRBJ2-1; 9 nucleotides align to TRBD1. Per germline, CDR1 SGHVS and CDR2 FNYEAQ. This CDR3 region has 14 residues. Trimming removed 1 base from V and 7 bases from J; junction bases left unmatched: 2. The CDR3 nucleotides read TGTGCCAGCAGCTTAGTTGGACAGGGGAATGAGCAGTTCTTC. It specifies CASSLVGQGNEQFF.

The chain combines TRBV3-1 with TRBJ1-1; unclear D gene. The germline V gene encodes CDR1 LGHDT and CDR2 YNNKEL (reference sequence). The V end lost 3 bases, the J end lost 1 base, and 9 bases lay between the germline ends. This CDR3 has 14 residues. The CDR3 DNA reads TGTGCCAGCAGCCATGGGGTGGAGAACACTGAAGCTTTCTTT. Amino acids: CASSHGVENTEAFF.

The chain combines TRBV10-3 with TRBJ2-4; no reliable D call. V lost 0 bases to trimming and J lost 5 bases, with 5 bases between them. Germline CDR1 reads ENHRY; CDR2 reads SYGVKD. The CDR3 is made up of 13 amino acids. The CDR3 reads CAISESLENIQYF. Here the CDR3 DNA reads TGTGCCATCAGTGAGTCCCTGGAAAACATTCAGTACTTC.

The gene calls are TRBV6-2 or TRBV6-3 and TRBJ2-7; the match to TRBD1 covers 7 bases. The V gene's germline CDR1 is MNHEY and CDR2 SVGEGT. J lost 2 bases, V lost 5 bases, and 3 bases had no gene match. The CDR3 consists of 13 residues. The CDR3 bases are TGTGCCAGCAGTCGCGACAGGGCCTACGAGCAGTACGTC. Residues: CASSRDRAYEQYV.

This clonotype was found a few times. The rearrangement links TRBV20-1 to TRBJ1-2; maybe TRBD1 (5 bases). Trimming left V 1 base short and J 2 bases short, with 11 bases between. Germline loops: CDR1 DFQATT, CDR2 SNEGSKA (reference sequence). The CDR3 consists of 14 residues. In DNA, the CDR3 is TGCAGTGCTAGAGCTGGGGCACAGAACTATGGCTACACCTTC. This gives the protein CSARAGAQNYGYTF.

This clonotype has ten or more counts. This chain links TRBV9 with TRBJ2-5; D gene unclear. The CDR3 has 14 amino acids. Trimming left V 0 bases short and J 1 base short, with 7 bases between. CDR1 is SGDLS and CDR2 is YYNGEE in the germline V gene. CDR3: CASSVDGSQETQYF. The CDR3 DNA reads TGTGCCAGCAGCGTAGACGGATCCCAAGAGACCCAGTACTTC.

This clonotype appeared many times. The gene calls are TRBV4-1 and TRBJ1-1, with 8 bases identical to TRBD1. Germline V gives CDR1 MGHRA, CDR2 YSYEKL. The V and J ends lost 5 bases and 4 bases, in that order; junction bases with no gene match: 9. The CDR3 loop spans 15 amino acids. CDR3 protein: CASSTQGASGTEAFF. Here the CDR3 DNA reads TGCGCCAGCAGCACCCAGGGGGCTTCCGGCACTGAAGCTTTCTTT.

This clonotype appeared a few times. The rearrangement uses TRBV12-3 or TRBV12-4 and TRBJ1-3; D is undetermined. The CDR3 runs to 15 residues. V lost 7 bases to trimming and J lost 4 bases, with 17 bases between them. DNA for the CDR3: TGTGCCAGCAATTTTGACACCCGCACGGGAAACACCATATATTTT. Residues: CASNFDTRTGNTIYF.

This chain links TRBV15 with TRBJ2-1; 8 bases agree with TRBD1. V dropped 3 bases and J dropped 2; count of bases not matched to a gene: 12. The germline gives CDR1 LNHNV, CDR2 YYDKDF (reference sequence). The CDR3 is 18 amino acids. The CDR3 nucleotides are TGTGCCACCAGCAGCAGGAGGGGACCGGGACAGGCCTACAATGAGCAGTTCTTC. Protein: CATSSRRGPGQAYNEQFF.

This clonotype occurred many times. The V and J genes are TRBV7-2 and TRBJ2-3, with D perhaps TRBD2 (5 bases). Trimming shortened V by 1 base and J by 1 base, and 9 bases separated the two germline ends. The germline V gene encodes CDR1 SGHTA and CDR2 FQGNSA. This CDR3 is 15 amino acids long. The CDR3 sequence: CASSLGTPRTDTQYF. Here the CDR3 DNA reads TGTGCCAGCAGCTTAGGGACTCCCCGCACAGATACGCAGTATTTT.

The rearrangement links TRBV4-3 to TRBJ2-5; the D is unclear. The V end was cut by 2 bases, the J end by 5 bases, with 15 bases between. Per the germline V gene, CDR1 is LGHNA and CDR2 is YSLEER. The CDR3 length is 15 residues. In nucleotides, the CDR3 is TGCGCCAGCAGCCAAAAGGTGGGGTCGGTTGAGACCCAGTACTTC. Encoded protein: CASSQKVGSVETQYF.

This clonotype was picked up a small number of times. This chain links TRBV5-5 with TRBJ1-5; D is uncertain. The CDR3 has 13 residues. Trimming stripped 1 base from V and 5 bases from J, with 7 bases between. CDR1 is SGHKS and CDR2 is YYEKEE in the germline V gene (reference sequence). CDR3 protein: CASSLWDHQPQHF. CDR3 DNA: TGTGCCAGCAGCTTGTGGGATCATCAGCCCCAGCATTTT.

The chain employs TRBV15 and TRBJ1-5; 9 bases align to TRBD1. The CDR3 contains 18 residues. V gave up 5 bases and J gave up 1 base; unmatched junction bases: 12. CDR1 is LNHNV and CDR2 is YYDKDF in the germline V gene (reference sequence). In DNA, the CDR3 is TGTGCCACCAGCTCGCCGGGACAGGGATTAAGGAGCAATCAGCCCCAGCATTTT. This gives the protein CATSSPGQGLRSNQPQHF.

There are a few counts of this clonotype. The V gene is TRBV20-1, the J gene TRBJ2-7, with 8 bases that match TRBD1. V lost 6 bases to trimming and J lost 11 bases; unmatched junction nucleotides: 15. Germline CDR1 reads DFQATT; CDR2 reads SNEGSKA (reference sequence). This CDR3 has 13 residues. The CDR3 sequence: CSARTGTGLTEYV. CDR3 nucleotide sequence: TGCAGTGCCAGAACCGGGACAGGTTTAACCGAGTACGTC.